The clone carrying this T cell receptor (beta chain) was seen a few times. The antigen is undetermined. Researchers built TCR beta libraries using quantitative 5'-RACE with molecular barcodes. TCRdb independently ran MiXCR on the 5' RACE reads; one entry per CDR3 protein. Of a few hundred thousand distinct CDR3 sequences listed, just under 7.5% are singletons. The sample belongs to a study of CD8 T cells in ankylosing spondylitis. Points from the study as a whole: There was a TCR beta motif, made of fewer than 10 highly homologous variants, that appeared characteristic of ankylosing spondylitis blood.

V was pared by 1 base and J by 9 bases, with 16 bases of the junction left unmatched. The CDR3 extends over 17 amino acids. The V gene's germline CDR1 is SGHDT and CDR2 YYEEEE. V is TRBV5-6 and J is TRBJ1-5; the match to TRBD1 covers 7 bases. The sequenced sample consisted of blood, either unsorted or a sorted T cell fraction (not recorded which). This sequence was found in a male donor with ankylosing spondylitis. CDR3 nucleotides: TGTGCCAGCAGCTTGTACAGGTCCCGACAGGGAGTGGGGCCCCAGCATTTT. Its translation is CASSLYRSRQGVGPQHF.